This entry features one T cell receptor beta chain sequence. The germline gene is not matched at one end of the junction; a read error may be the cause. Germline loops: CDR1 SGHVS, CDR2 FQNEAQ. The CDR3 has 12 amino acids. Data came from immunoSEQ multiplex PCR; TCRdb stores just in-frame clones and leaves some out. The sample includes more than 110,000 clones, 84% of them seen just once. The data were taken from a study of blood T cell repertoires in COVID-19. Study-wide background: Italy, Spain and the United States were the sources of the convalescent and acute COVID-19 samples.

The TCR was taken from a woman aged 60-70 years with acute or convalescent COVID-19. This chain uses TRBV7-8 with TRBJ2-5, with 7 nucleotides matching TRBD1. Sequenced sample: peripheral blood. CDR3 DNA: TGTGCCAGCAGTTGGGACAGCTCGATGTGGGACTTC. It encodes CASSWDSSMWDF.